This paragraph covers one TCR beta chain sequence. These data belong to a study of blood T cell repertoires in COVID-19. In the study overall: Nucleic acid was either cDNA or gDNA, and it came from T cells, B-cell-depleted T cells, or PBMCs.

V gave up 10 bases and J gave up 3 bases; unmatched junction bases: 11. The length of the CDR3 is 14 residues. Germline-derived CDR1 and CDR2 are LNHDA and SQIVND (reference sequence). Here immunoSEQ multiplex PCR was the method, and the copy in TCRdb shows in-frame clones only, minus some. Here the sample spans around 150,000 clones, 82% being singletons. In terms of age and location, participants ranged from about 18 to 100 years and lived in 24 US areas. Clinical history as reported by participants underpinned cohort assignment. This clonotype was sampled from a man aged 50 to 60 who had recovered from COVID-19. The rearrangement joins TRBV19 to TRBJ1-2; 7 bases are a match to TRBD1. The sequencing sample was made of PBMCs or T cells enriched from blood (not recorded which). CDR3 DNA: TGTGCCACCGAGACCCGACAGGGAGACTATGGCTACACCTTC. This codes for CATETRQGDYGYTF.